Listed below are T cell receptor beta chains from one sample, sequenced in a study of cytomegalovirus exposure and HLA in healthy donors. Clones were read by immunoSEQ multiplex PCR, and TCRdb kept only the in-frame ones, dropping some. The sample lists approximately 110,000 clones, around 70% seen once, with around 3.5% in the top ten. The sequencing input was PBMCs. The receptors were gathered from a man aged 25-40 years in good health and CMV-seronegative. Both conserved end residues are trimmed from each CDR3. The order of the fields is V gene, clone size, J gene, CDR3 protein. Some rows mark clone size as missing; the rest say once, few, many or name a class of expanded clone.

TRBV7-9	once	TRBJ2-4	ASAPQAGYLAKNIQY
TRBV5-1	-	TRBJ1-6	ASSLSTGGNSPLH
TRBV7-2	few	TRBJ1-4	ASSSTGTSGEKLF
TRBV14	-	TRBJ2-1	ASSQARTSGRYNEQF
TRBV13	-	TRBJ2-7	ASSLGTGGRYEQY
TRBV7-9	-	TRBJ2-5	ASSLGGEQTQY
TRBV9	-	TRBJ2-7	ASSVAKQGYEQY
TRBV18	-	TRBJ2-5	ASSPGDIETQY
TRBV19	-	TRBJ1-1	ASTPTGAGTEAF
TRBV6-5	-	TRBJ1-4	ASSYSSGGKLF
TRBV5-1	-	TRBJ2-3	ASSIGGPTSTDTQY
TRBV27	few	TRBJ1-2	ASSLHRTPPSYGYT
TRBV10-1	-	TRBJ1-3	ASIRYSGNTIY
TRBV29-1	few	TRBJ2-1	SVGSGMNEQF
TRBV9	-	TRBJ2-2	ASSVVRGDHTGELF
TRBV4-2	-	TRBJ2-7	ASSQQTGTASYEQY
TRBV30	-	TRBJ1-1	AWREAGAQNTEAF
TRBV15	-	TRBJ2-3	ATSRDRKSTDTQY
TRBV7-9	once	TRBJ2-3	ASSFDQSQY
TRBV19	-	TRBJ1-1	ASSDDRGNTEAF
TRBV4-3	-	TRBJ2-5	ASSQDGRDRY
TRBV9	few	TRBJ2-2	ASSVGQGRSGTGELF
TRBV10-3	few	TRBJ1-5	AISTGGSSNQPQH
TRBV2	few	TRBJ1-4	ASSGGPLGEKLF
TRBV7-8	-	TRBJ2-5	ASSVRTVQETQY
TRBV19	-	TRBJ2-1	ASTLAGTYNEQF
TRBV5-4	few	TRBJ2-1	VGGRSYNEQF
TRBV6-5	-	TRBJ1-2	ASSPDRDHGYT
TRBV4-3	-	TRBJ1-1	ASSQGGQLLNTEAF
TRBV7-3	-	TRBJ2-7	ASSPGQVGEQY
TRBV4-3	-	TRBJ2-5	ASSQDWGGETQY
TRBV19	-	TRBJ2-7	ASSRGSGSYEQY
TRBV2	-	TRBJ2-1	ASSRSYNEQF
TRBV5-1	-	TRBJ2-2	ASSSPGQGMDGELF
TRBV7-9	-	TRBJ1-5	ASSFGDVAQPQH
TRBV5-6	-	TRBJ1-1	ASTPDRGIWTEAF
TRBV28	-	TRBJ1-2	ASTPLGRYYGYT
TRBV7-2	-	TRBJ2-5	ASNGQYQETQY
TRBV4-2	-	TRBJ1-4	ASSQERERGTATNEKLF
TRBV19	-	TRBJ2-3	ASSGGRSPGPEDTQY
TRBV28	-	TRBJ2-7	ASTLSETANYEQY
TRBV11-3	-	TRBJ2-2	ASSSHREGELF
TRBV11-2	once	TRBJ2-1	ASSPRRVLWRNEQF
TRBV6-5	-	TRBJ1-1	ASSYRQGTEAF
TRBV11-2	-	TRBJ2-7	ASSLTGVDSYEQY
TRBV7-9	-	TRBJ2-7	ASSFASSYEQY
TRBV5-1	-	TRBJ1-3	ASSLEGREGIISGNTIY
TRBV28	few	TRBJ2-2	ASSPWDRGSGELF
TRBV7-9	-	TRBJ2-1	ASSLRGNRANEQF
TRBV6-1	-	TRBJ2-5	ASSGTGTGGRPIQETQY
TRBV18	-	TRBJ2-7	ASSPQGGYEQY
TRBV7-9	-	TRBJ2-1	APGASGGNYNEQF
TRBV5-8	-	TRBJ1-5	ASSPDRVNQPQH
TRBV7-6	-	TRBJ1-3	ASSLGGLRITGNTIY
TRBV29-1	-	TRBJ2-7	SVEDLGGAPGEQY
TRBV6-5	-	TRBJ2-5	ASGISGLGTQY
TRBV6-1	few	TRBJ2-5	ASSLSRTSQETQY